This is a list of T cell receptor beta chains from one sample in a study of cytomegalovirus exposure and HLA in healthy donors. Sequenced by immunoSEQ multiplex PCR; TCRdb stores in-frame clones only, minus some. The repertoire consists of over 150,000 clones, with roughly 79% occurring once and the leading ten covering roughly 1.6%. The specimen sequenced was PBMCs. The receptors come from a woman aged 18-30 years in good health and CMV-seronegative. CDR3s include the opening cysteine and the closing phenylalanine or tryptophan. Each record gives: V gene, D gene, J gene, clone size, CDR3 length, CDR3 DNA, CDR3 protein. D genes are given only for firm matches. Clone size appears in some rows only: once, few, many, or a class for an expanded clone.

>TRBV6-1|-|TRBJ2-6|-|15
TGTGCCAGCAGTGAAGGGGGGGCTGGGGCCAACGTCCTGACTTTC
CASSEGGAGANVLTF
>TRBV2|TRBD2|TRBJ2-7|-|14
TGTGCCACCCAAGGTGGGGGGGTCTCCTACGAGCAGTACTTC
CATQGGGVSYEQYF
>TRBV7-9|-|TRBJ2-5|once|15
TGTGCCAGCAGCTTACCTCTAGCAAAACAAGAGACCCAGTACTTC
CASSLPLAKQETQYF
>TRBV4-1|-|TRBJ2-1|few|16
TGCGCCAGCAGCCAAGACCGCGCGGGCTCCTACAATGAGCAGTTCTTC
CASSQDRAGSYNEQFF
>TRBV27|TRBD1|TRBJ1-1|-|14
TGTGCCAGCAGTCGGACAGGGGGATACCCTGAAGCTTTCTTT
CASSRTGGYPEAFF
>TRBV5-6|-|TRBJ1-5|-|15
TGTGCCAGCAGTTCCGCCCGGGTCGGCAATCAGCCCCAGCATTTT
CASSSARVGNQPQHF
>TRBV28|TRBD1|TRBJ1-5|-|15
TGTGCCACCGAACTACAGGGGAAGGTATGGCAGCCCCAGCATTTT
CATELQGKVWQPQHF
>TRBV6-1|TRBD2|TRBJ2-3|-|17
TGTGCCAGCAGTGGGGGAATACTAGCGGGGGGTCGAGATACTCAGTATTTT
CASSGGILAGGRDTQYF
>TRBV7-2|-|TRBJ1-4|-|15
TGTGCCAGCAGCTTAGCGCAGGGTGCTAATGAAAAACTGTTTTTT
CASSLAQGANEKLFF
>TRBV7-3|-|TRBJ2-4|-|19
TGTGCCAGCAGCTTAGGATTTGCGGGCTCCCAAGTAGCCAAAAACATTCAGTACTTC
CASSLGFAGSQVAKNIQYF
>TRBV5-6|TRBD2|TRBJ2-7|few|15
TGTGCCAGCAGCTTGGTCCTAGCGGGAGTCTACGAGCAGTACTTC
CASSLVLAGVYEQYF
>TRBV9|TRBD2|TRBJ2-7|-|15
TGTGCCAGCAGCGTAGCTAGCGGGTACACCTACGAGCAGTACTTC
CASSVASGYTYEQYF
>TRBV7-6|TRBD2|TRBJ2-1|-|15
TGTGCCAGCAGCCTCGGACTAGCGGGGGGGAATGAGCAGTTCTTC
CASSLGLAGGNEQFF
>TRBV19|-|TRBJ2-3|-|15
TGTGCCAGTAGTGGCCTCAGGGGGGCAGCGGATACGCAGTATTTT
CASSGLRGAADTQYF
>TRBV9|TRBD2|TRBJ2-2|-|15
TGTGCCAGCAACCACGACCTAGCGGGCACCGGGGAGCTGTTTTTT
CASNHDLAGTGELFF
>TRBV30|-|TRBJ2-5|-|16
TGTGCCTGGAGTGAAGATCAGGGCGCCCTCCAAGAGACCCAGTACTTC
CAWSEDQGALQETQYF
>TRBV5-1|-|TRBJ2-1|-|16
TGCGCCAGCAGCTTGGATGGCAGGGGGGCCTACAATGAGCAGTTCTTC
CASSLDGRGAYNEQFF
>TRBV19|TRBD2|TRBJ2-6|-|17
TGTGCCAGTAGTATCGGGGGGGCCCTCGCTGGGGCCAACGTCCTGACTTTC
CASSIGGALAGANVLTF
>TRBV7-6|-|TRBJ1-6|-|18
TGTGCCAGCAGCTTAGTCGCCCGGGGGAGAGGGGTTAATTCACCCCTCCACTTT
CASSLVARGRGVNSPLHF
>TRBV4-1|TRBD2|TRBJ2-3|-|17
TGCGCCAGCAGCCAAGAATTTGCGGGGGATCGGACAGATACGCAGTATTTT
CASSQEFAGDRTDTQYF
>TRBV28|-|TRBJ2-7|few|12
TGTGCCAGCAGTTTCCGGGCCTACGAGCAGTACTTC
CASSFRAYEQYF
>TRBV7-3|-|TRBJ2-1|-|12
TGTGCCAGCAGCCGATCGACAGGTACGCAGTTCTTC
CASSRSTGTQFF
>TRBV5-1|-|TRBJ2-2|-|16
TGCGCCAGCAGCTGGGCGGGACAGCAGAACACCGGGGAGCTGTTTTTT
CASSWAGQQNTGELFF
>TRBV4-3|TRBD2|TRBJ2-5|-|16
TGCGCCAGCAGCCCCTTAGGGACTAGCGGACAAGAGACCCAGTACTTC
CASSPLGTSGQETQYF
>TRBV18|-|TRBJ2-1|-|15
TGTGCCAGCTCACTACGACAGAACTCCTACAATGAGCAGTTCTTC
CASSLRQNSYNEQFF
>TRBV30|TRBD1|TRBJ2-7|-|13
TGTGCCTGGAGCCTCGACAGGGGCTCCGAGCAGTACTTC
CAWSLDRGSEQYF
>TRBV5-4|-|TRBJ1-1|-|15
TGTGCCAGCAGCTTAGCGGGCCAAGGGGCCCCTGAAGCTTTCTTT
CASSLAGQGAPEAFF
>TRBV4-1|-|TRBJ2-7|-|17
TGCGCCAGCAGCCAAGATCTCTCCGCCTACGAGCCGTACGAGCAGTACTTC
CASSQDLSAYEPYEQYF
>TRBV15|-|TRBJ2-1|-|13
TGTGCCACCAGCCTAAACAGGGTCGATGAGCAGTTCTTC
CATSLNRVDEQFF
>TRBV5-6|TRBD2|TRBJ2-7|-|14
TGTGCCAGTGCCTCGGGACTAGCTATCAACGAGCAGTACTTC
CASASGLAINEQYF
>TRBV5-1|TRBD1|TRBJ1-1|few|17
TGCGCCAGCAGCCTACCGGGACAGGGGATGGGTCGCACTGAAGCTTTCTTT
CASSLPGQGMGRTEAFF
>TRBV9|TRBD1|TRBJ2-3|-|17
TGTGCCAGCAGCGTACCCCGGACAGGGGGCGCCTCAGATACGCAGTATTTT
CASSVPRTGGASDTQYF
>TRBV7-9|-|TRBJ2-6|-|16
TGTGCCAGCAAATTCGGGGTAGTCTCTGGGGCCAACGTCCTGACTTTC
CASKFGVVSGANVLTF
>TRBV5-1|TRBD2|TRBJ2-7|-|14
TGCGCCAGCAGCCTTAGCGGGGCAGTCTACGAGCAGTACTTC
CASSLSGAVYEQYF
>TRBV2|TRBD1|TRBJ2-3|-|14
TGTGCCAGCAGCAAAGACAGGGTTACAGATACGCAGTATTTT
CASSKDRVTDTQYF
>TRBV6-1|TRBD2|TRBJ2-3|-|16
TGTGCCAGCAGTGAAGGCCACAAGCGGGGGAGAGATACGCAGTATTTT
CASSEGHKRGRDTQYF
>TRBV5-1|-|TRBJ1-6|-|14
TGCGCCAGCAGCCCCGGACGGGGGGATTCACCCCTCCACTTT
CASSPGRGDSPLHF
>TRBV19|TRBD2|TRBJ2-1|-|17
TGTGCCAGTAGTATACCCCTCGGGGGGGGCCTCTACAATGAGCAGTTCTTC
CASSIPLGGGLYNEQFF
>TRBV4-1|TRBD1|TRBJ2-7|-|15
TGCGCCAGCAGCCAACCGGGACAGGGTTCCCACGAGCAGTACTTC
CASSQPGQGSHEQYF
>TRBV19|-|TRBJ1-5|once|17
TGTGCCAGTAGTATAAACCCCGGGGCGGGACTCAATCAGCCCCAGCATTTT
CASSINPGAGLNQPQHF
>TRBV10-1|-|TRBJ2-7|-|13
TGCGCCAGCAGTGAGGGGGCCGCCTACGAGCAGTACTTC
CASSEGAAYEQYF
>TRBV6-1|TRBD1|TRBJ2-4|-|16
TGTGCCAGCAGTGCCTGGGACAGTCTAGCCAAAAACATTCAGTACTTC
CASSAWDSLAKNIQYF
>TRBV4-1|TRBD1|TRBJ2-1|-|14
TGCGCCAGCAGCCAAGAAATACCGGGACAGGGTGAGTTCTTC
CASSQEIPGQGEFF
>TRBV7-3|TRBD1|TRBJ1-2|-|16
TGTGCCAGCAGCCAAAATCCGGGACAGGGGAGGGGTGGCTACACCTTC
CASSQNPGQGRGGYTF
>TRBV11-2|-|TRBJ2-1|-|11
TGTGCCAGCAGCCCCGGGAATGAGCAGTTCTTC
CASSPGNEQFF
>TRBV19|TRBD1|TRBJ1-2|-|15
TGTGCCAGTACCACCGACAGGGGGCTATCGCTCGGCTACACCTTC
CASTTDRGLSLGYTF
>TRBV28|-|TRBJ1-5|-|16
TGTGCCAGCAGGTTGCGGGACGGAAAGCTCAATCAGCCCCAGCATTTT
CASRLRDGKLNQPQHF
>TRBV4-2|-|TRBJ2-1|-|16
TGTGCCAGCAGCCCTCTCCGGAACAGTCTGATCAATGAGCAGTTCTTC
CASSPLRNSLINEQFF
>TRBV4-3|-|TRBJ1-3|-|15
TGCGCCAGCAGCCAAGACCTGGACAGTGGAAACACCATATATTTT
CASSQDLDSGNTIYF
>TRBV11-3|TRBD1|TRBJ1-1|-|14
TGTGCCAGCAGCCGCGACAGGGGGGGCACTGAAGCTTTCTTT
CASSRDRGGTEAFF
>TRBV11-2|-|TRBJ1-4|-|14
TGTGCCAGCAGCCGCGAGCGGGGCTCTGAAAAACTGTTTTTT
CASSRERGSEKLFF
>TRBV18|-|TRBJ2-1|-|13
TGTGCCAGCTCTTCACTAGCAACGCATGAGCAGTTCTTC
CASSSLATHEQFF
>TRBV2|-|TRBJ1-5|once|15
TGTGCCAGCAGAACCGGGACATCCTACAATCAGCCCCAGCATTTT
CASRTGTSYNQPQHF
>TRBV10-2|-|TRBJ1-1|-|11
TGCGCCAGCAGTTTAGCGGGAGAAGCTTTCTTT
CASSLAGEAFF
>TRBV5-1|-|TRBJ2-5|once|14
TGCGCCAGCAGCTTGGAGTTTAGTTCCGAGACCCAGTACTTC
CASSLEFSSETQYF
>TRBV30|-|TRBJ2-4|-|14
TGTGCCTGGAGTCACAGGATGGCCAAAAACATTCAGTACTTC
CAWSHRMAKNIQYF
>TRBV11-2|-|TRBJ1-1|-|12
TGTGCCAGCAGCTTTAGGAACACTGAAGCTTTCTTT
CASSFRNTEAFF